The 14 T cell receptor beta chains below all came from one sample that was sequenced in a study of T cell repertoires in ileal Crohn's disease. Produced via immunoSEQ multiplex PCR; TCRdb's table is partial and in-frame only. Of roughly 11,000 clones detected, roughly 76% appear once; the ten largest clones hold about 4.7%. The source material was ileal tissue. The receptors come from an adult with Crohn's disease.

The chain recombines TRBV30 with TRBJ1-5, with 7 bases lining up with TRBD1. Germline-derived CDR1 and CDR2 are GTSNPN and SVGIG (reference sequence). V shed 1 base, J shed 0 bases, and the junction held 3 bases outside the gene matches. This CDR3 region has 15 residues. The CDR3 DNA sequence: TGTGCCTGGAGTGGGACAGGATATAGCAATCAGCCCCAGCATTTT. Amino acids: CAWSGTGYSNQPQHF.

The CDR3 here is CASSNRGDEQYF. The CDR3 DNA reads as TGTGCCAGCAGCAATAGGGGTGACGAGCAGTACTTC. The chain has TRBV9 and TRBJ2-7, with a weak D call TRBD1 (5 bases). V shed 4 bases and J shed 5 bases, with 10 bases lying between them. Germline-derived CDR1 and CDR2 are SGDLS and YYNGEE. The CDR3 totals 12 residues. The complete variable domain, with remaining parts taken from reference TRBV9 and TRBJ2-7, reads DSGVTQTPKHLITATGQRVTLRCSPRSGDLSVYWYQQSLDQGLQFLIQYYNGEERAKGNILERFSAQQFPDLHSELNLSSLELGDSALYFCASSNRGDEQYFGPGTRLTVT.

Note on this clone: Other DNA sequences in this specimen translate into the identical CDR3. The chain combines TRBV4-3 with TRBJ1-5, with 9 bases aligning to TRBD1. Germline V gene lookup returns CDR1 LGHNA and CDR2 YSLEER. The CDR3 is made up of 15 amino acids. With 1 base clipped from V and 7 bases from J, the junction kept 5 bases outside the gene matches. CDR3 DNA sequence: TGCGCCAGCAGCCAAGGACAGGGGGGAGGGCAGCCCCAGCATTTT. As protein: CASSQGQGGGQPQHF.

The CDR3 DNA is TGTGCCAGCAGCTTAGGTTCCCCTAGCGGGGTGTTTCTCTACGAGCAGTACTTC. It codes for CASSLGSPSGVFLYEQYF. The chain is built from TRBV11-3 and TRBJ2-7, with TRBD2 matching 9 bases. Trimming cost V 1 base and J 3 bases; bases outside gene matches: 13. There are 18 residues in the CDR3. Germline assignment: CDR1 SGHNT and CDR2 YENEEA.

The J gene is TRBJ1-6, the V gene TRBV5-1; the match to TRBD1 covers 8 bases. CDR1 and CDR2 from the germline V gene are SGHRS and YFSETQ. This CDR3 is built from 16 residues. J gave up 6 bases and V 0 bases, and 5 bases lay outside the gene matches. The CDR3 loop reads CASSLGLGQGNSPLHF. DNA for the CDR3: TGCGCCAGCAGCTTGGGATTAGGACAGGGTAATTCACCCCTCCACTTT. The full variable domain, rest sourced from reference TRBV5-1 and TRBJ1-6, is KAGVTQTPRYLIKTRGQQVTLSCSPISGHRSVSWYQQTPGQGLQFLFEYFSETQRNKGNFPGRFSGRQFSNSRSEMNVSTLELGDSALYLCASSLGLGQGNSPLHFGNGTRLTVT.

This chain joins TRBV7-3 and TRBJ2-1; 13 bases are shared with TRBD2. Germline V CDR1 and CDR2: SGHTA, FQGTGA. This CDR3 spans 17 amino acids. V shed 5 bases and J 15 bases; nucleotides not matched to a gene: 19. The CDR3 DNA reads TGTGCCAGCAGCATTTGGACTAGCGGGGGTCCAAGGTTTCCTCCGTTCTTC. This translates into CASSIWTSGGPRFPPFF.

The chain recombines TRBV10-3 with TRBJ1-5; TRBD1 is a possible D gene (6 bases). The CDR3 totals 13 residues. The V end was cut by 7 bases, the J end by 3 bases, with 10 bases between. Looked up from germline, CDR1 is ENHRY and CDR2 is SYGVKD. Here the CDR3 DNA reads TGTGCCATCAACAGGGAGAACAATCAGCCCCAGCATTTT. Translated, it gives CAINRENNQPQHF.

The chain combines TRBV7-2 with TRBJ1-1; D unresolved. Germline V gene data show CDR1 as SGHTA and CDR2 as FQGNSA. V was cut by 5 bases and J by 4 bases, with 14 bases left in between. This CDR3 is built from 14 residues. CDR3 in DNA: TGTGCCAGCAGCCCCCGGGGTATGAGCACTGAAGCTTTCTTT. Its translation is CASSPRGMSTEAFF.

J is TRBJ2-3 and V is TRBV15, with a weak D call TRBD2 (6 bases). The germline V gene has CDR1 LNHNV and CDR2 YYDKDF (reference sequence). This CDR3 has 12 amino acids. The germline V and J ends were trimmed by 3 bases and 8 bases, with 9 bases remaining between them. CDR3 coding DNA: TGTGCCACCAGCAGGACTAGTACTACGCAGTATTTT. Translated, it gives CATSRTSTTQYF.

Details on this clone: The germline gene is not matched at one end of the junction; a read error may be the cause. The genes are TRBV4-1 and TRBJ1-2; 9 bases map to TRBD1. This CDR3 spans 14 amino acids. Germline V gene sequence: CDR1 MGHRA, CDR2 YSYEKL. This CDR3 reads CASSQDEIPGQGAF. The CDR3 nucleotides read TGCGCCAGCAGCCAAGATGAAATACCGGGACAGGGCGCCTTC.

V usage is TRBV6-4 and J usage is TRBJ2-1; 10 bases fit TRBD2. CDR1 is MRHNA, CDR2 SNTAGT, per germline. V shed 0 bases, J shed 9 bases, and the junction held 5 bases outside the gene matches. The CDR3 extends over 15 amino acids. The CDR3 sequence is CASSDSSGGAGEQFF. The CDR3 DNA reads as TGTGCCAGCAGTGACTCGAGCGGGGGGGCGGGTGAGCAGTTCTTC.

J is TRBJ1-1 and V is TRBV5-1, with D possibly TRBD1 on 5 matching bases. There are 15 residues in the CDR3. Per germline, CDR1 SGHRS and CDR2 YFSETQ. V lost 2 bases and J 8 bases, leaving 19 bases between the germline ends. CDR3 amino acids: CASSLGGANTVEAFF. The CDR3, as DNA: TGCGCCAGCAGCTTAGGTGGGGCAAACACTGTAGAAGCTTTCTTT.

The rearrangement links TRBV6-1 to TRBJ1-2; D is unclear. Germline V lookup: CDR1 MNHNS, CDR2 SASEGT. This CDR3 contains 13 residues. V was trimmed by 5 bases and J by 2 bases, leaving 9 bases between them. CDR3 protein: CASSRAGNYGYTF. Here the CDR3 DNA reads TGTGCCAGCAGTCGCGCGGGGAACTATGGCTACACCTTC.

As to this clone: At one end, the junction sequence differs from germline, possibly due to a read error. The V call is TRBV6-1, the J call TRBJ2-4; TRBD2 agrees at 10 bases. The CDR3 totals 17 residues. Germline values: CDR1 MNHNS, CDR2 SASEGT. The DNA of the CDR3 is TGTGCCAGCAGTGTAGGCCCAAGCGGGGGGGCCACAAACATTCAGTACTTC. It specifies CASSVGPSGGATNIQYF.